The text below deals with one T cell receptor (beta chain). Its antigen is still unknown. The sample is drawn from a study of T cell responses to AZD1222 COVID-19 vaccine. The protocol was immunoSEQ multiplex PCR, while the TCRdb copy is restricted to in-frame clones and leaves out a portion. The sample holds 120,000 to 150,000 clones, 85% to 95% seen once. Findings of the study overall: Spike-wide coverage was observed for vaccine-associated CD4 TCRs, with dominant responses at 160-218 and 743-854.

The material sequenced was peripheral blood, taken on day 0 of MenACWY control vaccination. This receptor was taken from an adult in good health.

CDR3 protein: CAWSAAGFHEQYF. DNA of the CDR3: TGTGCCTGGAGTGCCGCAGGGTTTCACGAGCAGTACTTC. The J gene is TRBJ2-7, the V gene TRBV30, with a tentative D call TRBD1 (5 bases). The V gene lost 1 base and the J gene lost 5 bases, with 12 bases spanning the gap. The CDR3 runs to 13 residues. From germline, CDR1 is GTSNPN and CDR2 SVGIG (reference sequence).